One sample yielded the 27 T cell receptor beta chains listed below, sequenced in a study of blood T cell repertoires in COVID-19. Sequenced by immunoSEQ multiplex PCR; TCRdb stores in-frame clones only, minus some. The sample has over 90,000 clones, around 84% seen once. Material for sequencing was peripheral blood. The receptors come from a woman aged 60-70 years in a cohort sampled during active or convalescent COVID-19.

The J gene is TRBJ2-3, the V gene TRBV5-1; 7 positions agree with TRBD2. The length of the CDR3 is 16 residues. Germline CDR1 reads SGHRS; CDR2 reads YFSETQ. V was pared by 1 base and J by 3 bases, with 8 bases of the junction left unmatched. The CDR3 DNA is TGCGCCAGCAGCTTGCCCGGGGGGAGGGGAACAGATACGCAGTATTTT. Its translation is CASSLPGGRGTDTQYF.

The chain uses TRBV29-1 and TRBJ2-3, with 8 bases identical to TRBD1. Germline V lookup: CDR1 SQVTM, CDR2 ANQGSEA. CDR3 length: 15 residues. The V and J ends lost 5 bases and 1 base, in that order; junction bases with no gene match: 8. As DNA, the CDR3 is TGCAGCGTTCAGGCAGGGGGCGCGGGCACAGATACGCAGTATTTT. It codes for CSVQAGGAGTDTQYF.

This clone was observed once. This chain uses TRBV14 with TRBJ1-1; TRBD1 is a possible D gene (6 bases). Trimming pared 5 bases from V and 11 bases from J, leaving 18 bases between. CDR3 length: 13 amino acids. Per the germline V gene, CDR1 is SGHDN and CDR2 is FVKESK. CDR3 sequence: CASSTSGASLAFF. The DNA for the CDR3 is TGTGCCAGCAGCACCTCAGGGGCTTCCCTTGCTTTCTTT. The full variable domain, in which reference TRBV14 and TRBJ1-1 provide the parts outside the CDR3, is EAGVTQFPSHSVIEKGQTVTLRCDPISGHDNLYWYRRVMGKEIKFLLHFVKESKQDESGMPNNRFLAERTGGTYSTLKVQPAELEDSGVYFCASSTSGASLAFFGQGTRLTVV.

The rearrangement uses TRBV7-9 and TRBJ1-1; TRBD1 matches at 7 bases. The length of the CDR3 is 15 residues. Germline V gene sequence: CDR1 SEHNR, CDR2 FQNEAQ (reference sequence). The junction had 9 bases not matched to a gene; V was cut back by 3 bases and J by 5 bases. In DNA form, the CDR3 reads TGTGCCAGCAGCTTTGGAGGGGGCGGAGGGACTGAAGCTTTCTTT. Its translation: CASSFGGGGGTEAFF.

The DNA of the CDR3 is TGTGCCAGCAGCCAAGATCCCAGGGAAGAGACCCAGTACTTC. This gives the protein CASSQDPREETQYF. The V gene is TRBV3-1 (or the pseudogene TRBV3-2), the J gene TRBJ2-5; TRBD1 is a possible D gene (5 bases). Trimming cost V 0 bases and J 3 bases, with 8 bases left between them. Germline V gene sequence: CDR1 LGHDT, CDR2 YNNKEL (reference sequence). CDR3 size: 14 residues.

The chain is built from TRBV5-1 and TRBJ1-3; 8 bases are a match to TRBD1. The CDR3 runs to 15 residues. Germline CDR1 is SGHRS and CDR2 is YFSETQ. V dropped 4 bases and J dropped 1; count of bases not matched to a gene: 4. CDR3 bases: TGCGCCAGCAGCCCGCAGGGGGCTTCTGGAAACACCATATATTTT. Translated: CASSPQGASGNTIYF.

The chain has TRBV3-1 (or the pseudogene TRBV3-2) and TRBJ2-6, with D possibly TRBD2 on 6 matching bases. The CDR3 has 17 amino acids. Trimming removed 0 bases at V and 2 bases at J, with 11 bases between. CDR1 is LGHDT and CDR2 is YNNKEL in the germline V gene (reference sequence). The CDR3 reads CASSQDRWEAGANVLTF. The CDR3, as DNA: TGTGCCAGCAGCCAAGATCGATGGGAGGCTGGGGCCAACGTCCTGACTTTC.

V usage is TRBV2 and J usage is TRBJ1-2; 10 nucleotides align to TRBD1. The V and J ends lost 6 bases and 0 bases, in that order; junction bases with no gene match: 4. Germline CDR1 is SNHLY and CDR2 is FYNNEI. This CDR3 comprises 15 residues. CDR3 region: CASRGTGATNYGYTF. CDR3 bases: TGTGCCAGCAGGGGGACAGGGGCGACTAACTATGGCTACACCTTC.

The rearrangement uses TRBV4-2 and TRBJ1-2; D remains unclear. V was trimmed by 0 bases and J by 7 bases, leaving 15 bases between them. Germline loops: CDR1 LGHNA, CDR2 YNFKEQ. The CDR3 totals 15 residues. As DNA, the CDR3 is TGTGCCAGCAGCCAAGAGGAGGGTTTACGGGGTGGCTACACCTTC. Encoded protein: CASSQEEGLRGGYTF.

J is TRBJ1-2 and V is TRBV21-1. TRBV21-1 is marked as a pseudogene. The CDR3 runs to 15 residues. The CDR3 region is CASSESTGGAEGYTF. In DNA form, the CDR3 reads TGTGCCAGCAGCGAATCTACGGGAGGGGCGGAGGGCTACACCTTC.

This chain uses TRBV9 with TRBJ2-7; 8 bases align to TRBD2. The CDR3 consists of 16 residues. CDR1 is SGDLS, CDR2 YYNGEE, per germline. V lost 2 bases and J lost 7; bases outside the gene matches: 14. CDR3 protein: CASSVPMTSAPGEQYF. CDR3 DNA sequence: TGTGCCAGCAGCGTCCCAATGACTAGCGCCCCGGGGGAGCAGTACTTC.

The chain is built from TRBV3-1 (or the pseudogene TRBV3-2) and TRBJ1-3; D is uncertain. Deletions cut 5 bases from V and 0 bases from J, with 8 bases between. There are 14 residues in the CDR3. The germline gives CDR1 LGHDT, CDR2 YNNKEL (reference sequence). CDR3 sequence reads: CASSSPRSGNTIYF. For the CDR3, the DNA is TGTGCCAGCAGCTCTCCTCGCTCTGGAAACACCATATATTTT.

Notes on this clone: Germline and junction disagree at one end, which may indicate a read error. The V call is TRBV10-2, the J call TRBJ1-2, with a weak D call TRBD1 (5 bases). CDR3 length: 16 residues. From germline, CDR1 is WSHSY and CDR2 SAAADI. The CDR3: CASSEMVGSRAPLCRF. The CDR3 nucleotides read TGCGCCAGCAGTGAAATGGTAGGAAGCAGGGCCCCTCTTTGTCGCTTC.

The V gene is TRBV2, the J gene TRBJ2-1; tentatively, D is TRBD1 (6 bases). CDR1 is SNHLY and CDR2 is FYNNEI in the germline V gene. This CDR3 is 14 amino acids long. The germline V and J ends were trimmed by 4 bases and 4 bases, with 11 bases remaining between them. The CDR3 protein is CASSGNRVYNEQFF. For the CDR3, the DNA is TGTGCCAGCAGTGGGAACAGGGTTTACAATGAGCAGTTCTTC.

This chain uses TRBV6-5 with TRBJ2-7; D unresolved. Trimming stripped 0 bases from V and 4 bases from J, with 4 bases between. The CDR3 spans 12 residues. Germline V gene sequence: CDR1 MNHEY, CDR2 SVGAGI. The CDR3 here is CASSYSLYEQYF. For the CDR3, the DNA is TGTGCCAGCAGTTACTCCCTGTACGAGCAGTACTTC.

The V gene is TRBV9, the J gene TRBJ2-7; 7 bases line up with TRBD2. V lost 1 base to trimming and J lost 6 bases; unmatched junction nucleotides: 7. The germline V gene encodes CDR1 SGDLS and CDR2 YYNGEE. The CDR3 covers 14 residues. CDR3 in amino acids: CASSVRGGRGEQYF. In DNA form, the CDR3 reads TGTGCCAGCAGCGTAAGGGGAGGGAGGGGCGAGCAGTACTTC. The entire variable domain, with the rest obtained from reference TRBV9 and TRBJ2-7, is as follows: DSGVTQTPKHLITATGQRVTLRCSPRSGDLSVYWYQQSLDQGLQFLIQYYNGEERAKGNILERFSAQQFPDLHSELNLSSLELGDSALYFCASSVRGGRGEQYFGPGTRLTVT.

V gene TRBV9 combines with J gene TRBJ2-1; D might be TRBD2 (5 bases). CDR3 length: 17 residues. Trimming left V 0 bases short and J 0 bases short, with 13 bases between. Germline loops: CDR1 SGDLS, CDR2 YYNGEE. The CDR3 here is CASSVGESGSSYNEQFF. In DNA, the CDR3 is TGTGCCAGCAGCGTAGGGGAAAGTGGGAGCTCCTACAATGAGCAGTTCTTC.

This clone came up once. The chain links TRBV5-1 to TRBJ2-3, with D perhaps TRBD2 (6 bases). CDR3 size: 15 residues. V lost 0 bases and J lost 5, with 13 bases in between. CDR1 is SGHRS and CDR2 is YFSETQ in the germline V gene. CDR3 bases: TGCGCCAGCAGCTTGGACGGAGGGGTCGGAGATACGCAGTATTTT. Protein: CASSLDGGVGDTQYF. Complete variable domain (other parts from reference TRBV5-1 and TRBJ2-3): KAGVTQTPRYLIKTRGQQVTLSCSPISGHRSVSWYQQTPGQGLQFLFEYFSETQRNKGNFPGRFSGRQFSNSRSEMNVSTLELGDSALYLCASSLDGGVGDTQYFGPGTRLTVL.

The chain has TRBV28 and TRBJ1-3, with a tentative D call TRBD1 (5 bases). V lost 6 bases and J 2 bases, leaving 17 bases between the germline ends. Germline lookup yields CDR1 MDHEN and CDR2 SYDVKM. CDR3 length: 16 amino acids. The CDR3 spells CASRNGGVKTGNTIYF. CDR3 coding DNA: TGTGCCAGCAGGAACGGGGGGGTAAAGACTGGAAACACCATATATTTT.

The V call is TRBV28, the J call TRBJ1-6; no clear D gene. The CDR3 covers 12 residues. Between the trimmed V and J ends, which lost 10 bases and 10 bases, there was a span of 14 bases. Germline loops: CDR1 MDHEN, CDR2 SYDVKM. The CDR3 region is CAIHSGYSPLHF. CDR3 sequence (DNA): TGTGCCATTCATTCGGGGTACTCACCCCTCCACTTT.

The V call is TRBV27, the J call TRBJ2-5; TRBD1 aligns across 11 bases. The ends lost 5 bases at V and 0 bases at J; junction bases unmatched: 8. This CDR3 has 17 residues. The V gene's germline CDR1 is MNHEY and CDR2 SMNVEV (reference sequence). The CDR3 region has the DNA TGTGCCAGCAGTCCGGACAGGGGGCTAAGCGACCAAGAGACCCAGTACTTC. This codes for CASSPDRGLSDQETQYF.

The V call is TRBV3-1 (or the pseudogene TRBV3-2), the J call TRBJ2-7; 9 nucleotides match TRBD2. CDR1 is LGHDT, CDR2 YNNKEL, per germline (reference sequence). CDR3 length equals 15 residues. Trimming took 2 bases from V and 5 from J; bases not matched to a gene: 7. DNA for the CDR3: TGTGCCAGCAGCCAAAGGAGCCTAGCGGGAAACGAGCAGTACTTC. Encoded protein: CASSQRSLAGNEQYF.

V usage is TRBV4-2 and J usage is TRBJ2-1; 12 bases are a match to TRBD1. The germline V gene has CDR1 LGHNA and CDR2 YNFKEQ. The CDR3 length is 17 residues. V lost 3 bases and J lost 7; bases outside the gene matches: 10. The CDR3 DNA is TGTGCCAGCAGCCAGACTTCGGGACAGGGGGCGCGAAATGAGCAGTTCTTC. This gives the protein CASSQTSGQGARNEQFF.

The rearrangement uses TRBV2 and TRBJ1-2; D is possibly TRBD1 (6 bases). The CDR3 extends over 16 amino acids. Per germline, CDR1 SNHLY and CDR2 FYNNEI. V gave up 8 bases and J gave up 6 bases, with 25 bases separating them. The CDR3: CASFGGVGAGYDGYTF. DNA for the CDR3: TGTGCCAGCTTTGGGGGGGTGGGGGCAGGATATGATGGCTACACCTTC.

The rearrangement joins TRBV3-1 (or the pseudogene TRBV3-2) to TRBJ1-6; D uncertain. This CDR3 region has 13 residues. Germline CDR1 is LGHDT and CDR2 is YNNKEL (reference sequence). Trimming shortened V by 0 bases and J by 6 bases, and 3 bases separated the two germline ends. The CDR3 loop is CASSQDGNSPLHF. The DNA of the CDR3 is TGTGCCAGCAGCCAAGACGGTAATTCACCCCTCCACTTT.

The rearrangement joins TRBV5-8 to TRBJ1-1; a weak D match, TRBD1 (5 bases). Trimming left V 6 bases short and J 4 bases short, with 19 bases between. Germline CDR1 and CDR2: SGHTS and YDEGEE. This CDR3 contains 15 residues. The CDR3 DNA reads as TGTGCCAGCACCCCTGGGGGGAGTCTTGTCACTGAAGCTTTCTTT. It translates to CASTPGGSLVTEAFF.

The V call is TRBV19, the J call TRBJ2-1; weak D call: TRBD2 (5 bases). This CDR3 spans 16 amino acids. Trimming removed 2 bases from V and 0 bases from J, with 11 bases in between. Looked up from germline, CDR1 is LNHDA and CDR2 is SQIVND (reference sequence). In DNA, the CDR3 is TGTGCCAGTAGTATATGGCAGCGGAGCTCCTACAATGAGCAGTTCTTC. This sequence encodes CASSIWQRSSYNEQFF.